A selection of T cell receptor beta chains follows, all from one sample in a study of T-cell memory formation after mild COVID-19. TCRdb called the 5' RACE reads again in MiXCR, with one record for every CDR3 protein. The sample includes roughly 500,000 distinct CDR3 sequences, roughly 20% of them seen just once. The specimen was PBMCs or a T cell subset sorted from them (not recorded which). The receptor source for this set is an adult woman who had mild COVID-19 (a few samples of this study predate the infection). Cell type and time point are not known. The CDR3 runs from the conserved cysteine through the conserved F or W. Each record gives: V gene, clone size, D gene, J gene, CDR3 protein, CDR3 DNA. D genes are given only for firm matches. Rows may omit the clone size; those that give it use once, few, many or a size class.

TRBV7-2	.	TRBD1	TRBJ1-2	CASSPGTGPNYGYTF	TGCGCCAGCAGCCCTGGGACAGGGCCGAACTATGGCTACACCTTC
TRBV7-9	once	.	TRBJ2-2	CASSYGGELFF	TGTGCCAGCAGCTACGGAGGGGAGCTGTTTTTT
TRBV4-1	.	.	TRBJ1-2	CASSQVAGSDGYTF	TGCGCCAGCAGCCAAGTTGCAGGGAGTGATGGCTACACCTTC
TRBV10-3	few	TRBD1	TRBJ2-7	CAIRDTGGEQYF	TGTGCCATCAGGGACACAGGGGGCGAGCAGTACTTC
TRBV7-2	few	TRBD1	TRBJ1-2	CASSQGTGAIYGYTF	TGTGCCAGCAGCCAAGGGACAGGGGCTATCTATGGCTACACCTTC
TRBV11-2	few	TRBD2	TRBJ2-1	CASTPAWGTTTYNEQFF	TGTGCCAGCACCCCAGCATGGGGGACTACTACCTACAATGAGCAGTTCTTC
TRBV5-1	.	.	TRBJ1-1	CASSLGGRGNTEAFF	TGCGCCAGCAGCTTGGGGGGTCGGGGGAACACTGAAGCTTTCTTT
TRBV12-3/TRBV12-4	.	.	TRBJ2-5	CASRPQGPETQYF	TGTGCCAGCAGGCCACAGGGACCAGAGACCCAGTACTTC
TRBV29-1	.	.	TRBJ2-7	CSVVAGAVEQYF	TGCAGCGTTGTGGCAGGGGCTGTAGAGCAGTACTTC
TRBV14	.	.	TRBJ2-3	CASSQGTAGASTDTQYF	TGTGCCAGCAGCCAAGGGACAGCGGGCGCTAGCACAGATACGCAGTATTTT
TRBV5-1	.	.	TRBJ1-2	CASSWDPYYGYTF	TGCGCCAGCAGCTGGGATCCGTACTATGGCTACACCTTC
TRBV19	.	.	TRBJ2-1	CASSQHNNEQFF	TGTGCCAGTAGTCAACATAACAATGAGCAGTTCTTC
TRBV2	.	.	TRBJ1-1	CASVYMNTEAFF	TGTGCCAGCGTTTATATGAACACTGAAGCTTTCTTT
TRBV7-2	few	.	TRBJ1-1	CASSLERENTEAFF	TGTGCCAGCAGCTTAGAGCGCGAGAACACTGAAGCTTTCTTT
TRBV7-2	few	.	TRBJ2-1	CASSLVAVMVEQFF	TGTGCCAGCAGCTTAGTTGCAGTGATGGTTGAGCAGTTCTTC
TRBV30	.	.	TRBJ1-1	CAWRVTSLGAFF	TGTGCCTGGAGAGTGACAAGTCTGGGGGCTTTCTTT
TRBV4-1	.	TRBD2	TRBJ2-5	CASSQGPTSDHETQYF	TGCGCCAGCAGCCAAGGACCTACTAGCGACCACGAGACCCAGTACTTC
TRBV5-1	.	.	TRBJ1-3	CASSLGVRAEVNTIYF	TGCGCCAGCAGCTTGGGAGTCAGGGCGGAGGTCAACACCATATATTTT
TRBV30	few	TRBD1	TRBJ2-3	CAWSLDRVADTQYF	TGTGCCTGGAGCTTGGACAGGGTCGCAGATACGCAGTATTTT
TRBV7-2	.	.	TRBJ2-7	CASSPQAGLAYEQYF	TGTGCCAGCAGCCCACAGGCTGGGCTAGCGTACGAGCAGTACTTC
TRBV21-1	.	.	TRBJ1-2	CASSKTASSYGYTF	TGTGCCAGCAGCAAAACGGCTTCGAGCTATGGCTACACCTTC
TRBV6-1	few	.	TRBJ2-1	CASSDSDEQFF	TGTGCCAGCAGTGATAGTGATGAGCAGTTCTTC
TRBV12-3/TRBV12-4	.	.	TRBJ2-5	CASSLVRGQETQYF	TGTGCCAGCAGTTTAGTTAGGGGCCAAGAGACCCAGTACTTC
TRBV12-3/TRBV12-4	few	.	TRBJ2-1	CASSFAGARYNEQFF	TGTGCCAGCAGTTTTGCAGGGGCTAGATACAATGAGCAGTTCTTC
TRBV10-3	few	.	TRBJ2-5	CAISDGWDAARREETQYF	TGTGCCATCAGTGATGGTTGGGACGCGGCGCGGCGTGAAGAGACCCAGTACTTC
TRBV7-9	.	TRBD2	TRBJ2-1	CASSLVLADNEQFF	TGTGCCAGCAGCCTGGTACTAGCGGACAATGAGCAGTTCTTC
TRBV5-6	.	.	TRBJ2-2	CASSLGWANTGELFF	TGTGCCAGCAGCTTGGGTTGGGCCAACACCGGGGAGCTGTTTTTT
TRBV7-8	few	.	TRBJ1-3	CASSLRDFSGNTIYF	TGTGCCAGCAGCTTAAGGGATTTCTCTGGAAACACCATATATTTT
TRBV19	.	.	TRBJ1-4	CASSIGGAIEKLFF	TGTGCCAGTAGTATAGGCGGGGCGATTGAAAAACTGTTTTTT